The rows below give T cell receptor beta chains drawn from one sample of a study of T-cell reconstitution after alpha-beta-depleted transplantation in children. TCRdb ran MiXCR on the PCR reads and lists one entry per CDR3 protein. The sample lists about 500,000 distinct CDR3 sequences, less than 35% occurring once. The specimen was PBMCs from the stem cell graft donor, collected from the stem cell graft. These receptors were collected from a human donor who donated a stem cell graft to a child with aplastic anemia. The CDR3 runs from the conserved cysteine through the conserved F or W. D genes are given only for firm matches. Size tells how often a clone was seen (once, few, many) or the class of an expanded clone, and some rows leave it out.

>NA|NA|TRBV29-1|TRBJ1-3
CSVEKLGERPSGNTIYF
TGCAGCGTTGAAAAGCTGGGGGAACGCCCCTCTGGAAACACCATATATTTT
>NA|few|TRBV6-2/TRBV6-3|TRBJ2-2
CASSYNQRAYALNTGELFF
TGTGCCAGCAGTTACAACCAGCGGGCCTACGCCCTTAACACCGGGGAGCTGTTTTTT
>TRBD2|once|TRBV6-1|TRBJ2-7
CASSPLPLAGYTYEQYF
TGTGCCAGCAGCCCTCTGCCTTTAGCGGGTTACACCTACGAGCAGTACTTC
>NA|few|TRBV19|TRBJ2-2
CASSMEGHLTGELFF
TGTGCCAGTAGTATGGAGGGACACCTCACCGGGGAGCTGTTTTTT
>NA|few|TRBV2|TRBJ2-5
CASTSETQYF
TGTGCCAGCACCTCTGAGACCCAGTACTTC
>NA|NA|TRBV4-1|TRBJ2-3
CASSPAGSTDTQYF
TGCGCCAGCAGCCCCGCGGGGAGCACAGATACGCAGTATTTT
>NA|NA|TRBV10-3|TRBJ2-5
CAISIGPKETQYF
TGTGCCATCAGTATCGGACCGAAAGAGACCCAGTACTTC
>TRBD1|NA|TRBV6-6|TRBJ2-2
CASILTGLGELFF
TGTGCCAGCATCCTGACAGGGCTCGGGGAGCTGTTTTTT
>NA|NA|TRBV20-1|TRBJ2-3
CSARHGASTDTQYF
TGCAGTGCTAGACACGGGGCTAGCACAGATACGCAGTATTTT
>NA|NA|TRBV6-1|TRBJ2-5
CASTKLVRGETQYF
TGTGCCAGCACTAAACTAGTAAGGGGCGAGACCCAGTACTTC
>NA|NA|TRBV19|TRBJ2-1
CASSIKGLEQFF
TGTGCCAGTAGTATCAAAGGTCTTGAGCAGTTCTTC
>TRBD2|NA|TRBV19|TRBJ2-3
CASSLTGTSGSDTQYF
TGTGCCAGTAGTCTCACCGGGACTAGCGGGAGCGATACGCAGTATTTT
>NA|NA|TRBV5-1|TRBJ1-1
CASSLAFTRGNTEAFF
TGCGCCAGCAGCTTGGCCTTTACTAGGGGGAACACTGAAGCTTTCTTT
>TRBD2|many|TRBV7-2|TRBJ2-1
CASSFSSGAYNEQFF
TGTGCCAGCAGCTTCTCTAGCGGAGCCTACAATGAGCAGTTCTTC
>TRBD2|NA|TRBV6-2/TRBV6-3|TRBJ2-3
CASDNSGSFPPDTHYF
TGTGCCAGCGATAATAGCGGGAGTTTCCCCCCAGATACGCACTATTTT
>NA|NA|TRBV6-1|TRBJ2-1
CASSSAGVRNYNEQFF
TGTGCCAGCTCCTCGGCGGGCGTACGTAATTACAATGAGCAGTTCTTC
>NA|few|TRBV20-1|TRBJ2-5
CSAVQETQYF
TGCAGTGCCGTTCAGGAGACCCAGTACTTC
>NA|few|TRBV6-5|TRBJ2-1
CASSYDGYEQFF
TGTGCCAGCAGTTACGATGGATATGAGCAGTTCTTC
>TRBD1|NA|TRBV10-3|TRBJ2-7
CAISGDSYEQYF
TGTGCCATCAGCGGGGACAGCTACGAGCAGTACTTC
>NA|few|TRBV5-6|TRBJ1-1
CASSPPRRKMNTEAFF
TGTGCCAGCAGCCCCCCCCGGCGGAAAATGAACACTGAAGCTTTCTTT
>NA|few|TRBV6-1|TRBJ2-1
CASRSGETYNEQFF
TGTGCCAGCAGATCGGGGGAGACCTACAATGAGCAGTTCTTC
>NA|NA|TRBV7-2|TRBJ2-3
CASSPVVSTDTQYF
TGTGCCAGCAGCCCAGTAGTAAGCACAGATACGCAGTATTTT
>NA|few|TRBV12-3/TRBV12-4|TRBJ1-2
CASSFVDYGYTF
TGTGCCAGCAGTTTTGTTGACTATGGCTACACCTTC
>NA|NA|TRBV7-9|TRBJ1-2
CASSPTPQGIYGYTF
TGTGCCAGCAGCCCCACCCCACAGGGTATCTATGGCTACACCTTC
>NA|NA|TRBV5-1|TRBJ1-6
CASSLGGMSNSPLHF
TGCGCCAGCAGCTTGGGGGGGATGAGCAATTCCCCCCTCCACTTT
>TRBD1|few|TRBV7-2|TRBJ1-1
CASSTRDRGRRVTEAFF
TGTGCCAGCAGCACCCGGGACAGGGGGCGCAGGGTCACTGAAGCTTTCTTT
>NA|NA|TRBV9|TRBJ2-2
CASSVEPGRTGELFF
TGTGCCAGCAGCGTAGAACCAGGAAGAACCGGGGAGCTGTTTTTT
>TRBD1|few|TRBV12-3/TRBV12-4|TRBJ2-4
CASSPIRGDRGLAKNIQYF
TGTGCCAGCAGTCCCATTAGGGGGGACAGGGGGCTAGCCAAAAACATTCAGTACTTC
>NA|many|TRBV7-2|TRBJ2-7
CASSPNFYEQYF
TGTGCCAGCAGCCCTAATTTCTACGAGCAGTACTTC